This T cell receptor beta chain was documented in a study of beta chain features in type 1 diabetes. The CDR3 covers 15 residues. V was clipped by 5 bases and J by 9 bases; unmatched bases: 9. From germline, CDR1 is SGHVS and CDR2 FQNEAQ. Sequenced material consisted of expressed TCRB transcripts (all of the isolated RNA was reverse transcribed). Produced via immunoSEQ multiplex PCR; TCRdb's table is partial and in-frame only. The table includes some 660,000 clones, around 15% detected once. Study-wide results and limits: A moderate, significant TCRB CDR3 shortening appeared in type 1 diabetes across four CD4+ subsets.

This clone was seen more than once but under ten times. Its specificity is not known. Sequencing was performed on naive CD4+ T cells from blood. The sequence derives from a man between 18 and 29 years old with type 1 diabetes. The rearrangement links TRBV7-8 to TRBJ2-1; 11 nucleotides agree with TRBD2. CDR3 loop: CASSALAGELGEQFF. The DNA for the CDR3 is TGTGCCAGCAGCGCACTAGCGGGGGAACTCGGTGAGCAGTTCTTC.